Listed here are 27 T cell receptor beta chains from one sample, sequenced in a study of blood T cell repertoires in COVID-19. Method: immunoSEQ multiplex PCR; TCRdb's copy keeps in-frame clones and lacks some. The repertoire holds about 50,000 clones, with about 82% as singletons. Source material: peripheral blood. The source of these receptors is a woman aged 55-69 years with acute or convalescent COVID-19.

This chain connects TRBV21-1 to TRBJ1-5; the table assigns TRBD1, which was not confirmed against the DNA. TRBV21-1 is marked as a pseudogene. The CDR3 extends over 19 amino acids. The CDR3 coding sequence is TGTGCCAGCAGTCGGACAGGCCTAGCTCCTTGGTATAGCAATCAGCCCCAGCATTTT. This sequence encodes CASSRTGLAPWYSNQPQHF.

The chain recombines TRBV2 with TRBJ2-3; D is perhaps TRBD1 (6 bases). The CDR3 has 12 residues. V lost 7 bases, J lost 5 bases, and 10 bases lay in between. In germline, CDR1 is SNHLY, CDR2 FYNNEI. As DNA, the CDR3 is TGTGCCAGCACTGGGGGCAAAGATACGCAGTATTTT. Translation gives CASTGGKDTQYF.

CDR3 DNA: TGTGCCAGCAGCTTACCCTTCAAAGGACAGGCCCACGAGCAGTACTTC. Its protein is CASSLPFKGQAHEQYF. The chain is built from TRBV11-2 and TRBJ2-7, with 7 bases fitting TRBD1. This CDR3 has 16 amino acids. Trimming took 2 bases from V and 5 from J; bases not matched to a gene: 12. Looked up from germline, CDR1 is SGHAT and CDR2 is FQNNGV.

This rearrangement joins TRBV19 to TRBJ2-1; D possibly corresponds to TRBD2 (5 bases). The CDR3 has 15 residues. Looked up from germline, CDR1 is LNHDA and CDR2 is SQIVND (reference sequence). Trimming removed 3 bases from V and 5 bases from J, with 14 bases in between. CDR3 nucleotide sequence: TGTGCCAGTAGTATTACTAGGAGGAGGCACAATGAGCAGTTCTTC. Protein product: CASSITRRRHNEQFF.

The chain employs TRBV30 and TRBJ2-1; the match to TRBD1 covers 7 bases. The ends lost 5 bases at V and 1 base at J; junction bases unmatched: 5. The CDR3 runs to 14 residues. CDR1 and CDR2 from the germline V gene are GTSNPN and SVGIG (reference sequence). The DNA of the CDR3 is TGTGCCTGGCAGGGGGTCCCATCCTACAATGAGCAGTTCTTC. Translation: CAWQGVPSYNEQFF.

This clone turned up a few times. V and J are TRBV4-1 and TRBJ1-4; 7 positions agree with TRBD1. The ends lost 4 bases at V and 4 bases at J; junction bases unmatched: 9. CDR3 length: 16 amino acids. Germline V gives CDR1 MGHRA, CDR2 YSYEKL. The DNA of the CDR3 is TGCGCCAGCAGCCTCAGGGGGGCAGCCGATAATGAAAAACTGTTTTTT. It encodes CASSLRGAADNEKLFF.

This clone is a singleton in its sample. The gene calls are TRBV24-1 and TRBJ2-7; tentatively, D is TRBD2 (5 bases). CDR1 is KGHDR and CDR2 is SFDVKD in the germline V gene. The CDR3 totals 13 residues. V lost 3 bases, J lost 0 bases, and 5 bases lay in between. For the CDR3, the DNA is TGTGCCACCAGTGATGGGAGCTCCTACGAGCAGTACTTC. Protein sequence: CATSDGSSYEQYF.

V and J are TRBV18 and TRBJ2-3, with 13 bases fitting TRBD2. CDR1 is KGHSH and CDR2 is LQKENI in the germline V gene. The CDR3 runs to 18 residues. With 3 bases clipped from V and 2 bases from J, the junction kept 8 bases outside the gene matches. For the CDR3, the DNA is TGTGCCAGCTCACCCCCGGGACTAGCGGGGAGGATCACAGATACGCAGTATTTT. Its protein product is CASSPPGLAGRITDTQYF.

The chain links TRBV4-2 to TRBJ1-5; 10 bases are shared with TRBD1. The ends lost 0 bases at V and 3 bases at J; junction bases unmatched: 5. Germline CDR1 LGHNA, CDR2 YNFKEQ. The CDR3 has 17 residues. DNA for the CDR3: TGTGCCAGCAGCCAAGATGGGGACAGGGGCTACAATCAGCCCCAGCATTTT. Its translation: CASSQDGDRGYNQPQHF.

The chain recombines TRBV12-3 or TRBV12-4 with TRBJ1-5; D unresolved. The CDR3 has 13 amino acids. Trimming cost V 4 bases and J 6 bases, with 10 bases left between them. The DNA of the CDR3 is TGTGCCAGCAGTTCGTATGCGGGTCAGCCCCAGCATTTT. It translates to CASSSYAGQPQHF.

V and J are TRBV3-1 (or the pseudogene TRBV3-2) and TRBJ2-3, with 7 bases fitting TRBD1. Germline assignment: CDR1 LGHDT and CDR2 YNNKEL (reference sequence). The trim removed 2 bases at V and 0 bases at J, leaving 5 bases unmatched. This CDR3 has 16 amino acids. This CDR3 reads CASSQPRQGSTDTQYF. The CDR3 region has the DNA TGTGCCAGCAGCCAACCCCGACAGGGAAGCACAGATACGCAGTATTTT.

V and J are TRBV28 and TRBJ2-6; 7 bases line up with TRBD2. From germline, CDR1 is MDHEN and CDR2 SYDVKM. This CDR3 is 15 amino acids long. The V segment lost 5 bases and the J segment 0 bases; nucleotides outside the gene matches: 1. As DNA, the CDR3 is TGTGCCAGCAGTCGGGGGGACTCTGGGGCCAACGTCCTGACTTTC. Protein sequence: CASSRGDSGANVLTF.

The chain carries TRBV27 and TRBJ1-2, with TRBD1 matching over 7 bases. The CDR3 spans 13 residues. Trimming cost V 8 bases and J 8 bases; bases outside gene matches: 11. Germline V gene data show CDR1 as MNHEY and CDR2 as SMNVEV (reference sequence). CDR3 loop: CASRFGQEGGYTF. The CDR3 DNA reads TGTGCCAGCCGCTTTGGACAGGAGGGCGGCTACACCTTC.

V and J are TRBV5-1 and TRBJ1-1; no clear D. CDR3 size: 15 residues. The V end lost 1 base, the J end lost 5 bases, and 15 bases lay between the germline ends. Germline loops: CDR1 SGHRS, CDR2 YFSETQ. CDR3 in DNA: TGCGCCAGCAGCTTGTTAGCAGCCCGCGGGACTGAAGCTTTCTTT. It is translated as CASSLLAARGTEAFF.

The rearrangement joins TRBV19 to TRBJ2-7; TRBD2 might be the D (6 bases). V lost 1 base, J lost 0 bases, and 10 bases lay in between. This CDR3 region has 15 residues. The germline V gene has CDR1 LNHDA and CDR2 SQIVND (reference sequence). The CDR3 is CASSIGLESSYEQYF. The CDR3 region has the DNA TGTGCCAGTAGTATAGGACTAGAGAGCTCCTACGAGCAGTACTTC.

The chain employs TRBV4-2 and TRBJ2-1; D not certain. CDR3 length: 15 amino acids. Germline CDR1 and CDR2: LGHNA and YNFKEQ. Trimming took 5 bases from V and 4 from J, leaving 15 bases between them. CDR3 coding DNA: TGTGCCAGCAGCTTGGGCACCACTCCTTACAATGAGCAGTTCTTC. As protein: CASSLGTTPYNEQFF.

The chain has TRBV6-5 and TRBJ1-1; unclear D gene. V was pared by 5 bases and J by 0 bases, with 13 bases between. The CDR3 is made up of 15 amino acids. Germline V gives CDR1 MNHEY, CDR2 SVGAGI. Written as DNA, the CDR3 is TGTGCCAGCAGTCCCGGCGGCGGCATGAACACTGAAGCTTTCTTT. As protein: CASSPGGGMNTEAFF.

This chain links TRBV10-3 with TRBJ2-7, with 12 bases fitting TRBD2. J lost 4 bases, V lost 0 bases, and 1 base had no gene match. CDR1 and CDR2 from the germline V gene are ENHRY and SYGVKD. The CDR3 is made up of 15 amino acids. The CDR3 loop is CAISESGLAGYEQYF. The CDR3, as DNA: TGTGCCATCAGTGAGTCCGGACTAGCGGGATACGAGCAGTACTTC.

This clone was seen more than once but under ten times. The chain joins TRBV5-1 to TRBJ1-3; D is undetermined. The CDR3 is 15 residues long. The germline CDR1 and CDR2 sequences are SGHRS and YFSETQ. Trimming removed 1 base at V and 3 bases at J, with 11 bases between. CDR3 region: CASSLIGTDGNTIYF. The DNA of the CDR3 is TGCGCCAGCAGCTTGATAGGTACAGATGGAAACACCATATATTTT.

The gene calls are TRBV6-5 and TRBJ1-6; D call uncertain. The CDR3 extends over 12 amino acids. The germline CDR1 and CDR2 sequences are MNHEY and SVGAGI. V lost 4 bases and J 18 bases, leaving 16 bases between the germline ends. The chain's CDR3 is CASSSSGLAYHF. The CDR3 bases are TGTGCCAGCAGTTCTTCCGGACTGGCGTACCACTTT.

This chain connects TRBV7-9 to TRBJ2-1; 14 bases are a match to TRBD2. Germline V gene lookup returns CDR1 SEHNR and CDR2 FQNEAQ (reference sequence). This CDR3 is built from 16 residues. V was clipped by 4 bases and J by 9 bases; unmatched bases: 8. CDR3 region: CASSSPGLAGVFEQFF. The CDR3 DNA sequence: TGTGCCAGCAGCTCCCCGGGACTAGCGGGAGTTTTTGAGCAGTTCTTC.

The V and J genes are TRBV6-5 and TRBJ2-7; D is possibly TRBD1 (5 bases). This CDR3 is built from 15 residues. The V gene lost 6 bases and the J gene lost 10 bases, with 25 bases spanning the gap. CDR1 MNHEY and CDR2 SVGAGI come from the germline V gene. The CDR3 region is CASSRTYTTSTRQYF. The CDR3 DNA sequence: TGTGCCAGCAGCCGGACATATACTACTTCTACGAGACAGTACTTC.

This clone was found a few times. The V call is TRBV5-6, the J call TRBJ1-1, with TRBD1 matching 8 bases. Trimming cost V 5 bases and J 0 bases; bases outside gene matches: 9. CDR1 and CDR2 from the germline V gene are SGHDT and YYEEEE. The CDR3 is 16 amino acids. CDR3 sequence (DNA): TGTGCCAGCAGAGGGGGGACAGGACAGATGAACACTGAAGCTTTCTTT. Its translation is CASRGGTGQMNTEAFF.

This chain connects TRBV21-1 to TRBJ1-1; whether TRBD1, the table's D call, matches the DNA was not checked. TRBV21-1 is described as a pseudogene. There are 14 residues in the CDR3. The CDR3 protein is CASMTGTLYTEAFF. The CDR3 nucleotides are TGTGCCAGTATGACAGGGACTTTGTACACTGAAGCTTTCTTT.

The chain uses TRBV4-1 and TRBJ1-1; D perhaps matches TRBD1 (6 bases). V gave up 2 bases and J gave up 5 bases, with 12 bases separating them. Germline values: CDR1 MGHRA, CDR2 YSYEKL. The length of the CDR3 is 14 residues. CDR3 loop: CASSQYRDGTEAFF. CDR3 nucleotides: TGCGCCAGCAGCCAATACAGGGACGGAACTGAAGCTTTCTTT.

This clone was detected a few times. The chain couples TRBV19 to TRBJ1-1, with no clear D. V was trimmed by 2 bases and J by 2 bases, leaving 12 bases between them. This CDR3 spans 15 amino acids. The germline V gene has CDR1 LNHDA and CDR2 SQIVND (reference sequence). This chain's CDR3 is CASSITPSGNTEAFF. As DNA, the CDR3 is TGTGCCAGTAGTATAACACCTTCAGGCAACACTGAAGCTTTCTTT.

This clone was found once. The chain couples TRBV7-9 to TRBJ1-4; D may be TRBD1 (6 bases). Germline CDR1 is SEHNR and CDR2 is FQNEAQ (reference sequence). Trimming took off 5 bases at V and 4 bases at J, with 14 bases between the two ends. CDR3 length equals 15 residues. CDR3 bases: TGTGCCAGCAGCGCCAAGGGGGTGGGTAATGAAAAACTGTTTTTT. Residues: CASSAKGVGNEKLFF.